The rows below give T cell receptor beta chains drawn from one sample of a study of T-cell reconstitution after alpha-beta-depleted transplantation in children. TCRdb processed the PCR reads anew with MiXCR; each CDR3 protein has one entry. The sample consists of hundreds of thousands of distinct CDR3 sequences, around 14% of them appearing once. Source: PBMCs, taken before TCRalphabeta/CD19-depleted stem cell transplant. These receptors came from a girl aged 2 to 10 with congenital amegakaryocytic thrombocytopenia, due to receive a stem cell transplant. Both conserved end residues are part of each CDR3. The D gene is left open where the match is weak. Expanded clones get a size class; other rows say once, few or many, or leave the size out.

TRBJ2-7 | TRBV6-2/TRBV6-3 | few | - | TGTGCCAGCAGACCTCGTAGGGGCCGAAGCTACTACGAGCAGTACTTC | CASRPRRGRSYYEQYF
TRBJ2-3 | TRBV12-3/TRBV12-4 | many | - | TGTGCCGGATCTAGGGGTGCAGATACGCAGTATTTT | CAGSRGADTQYF
TRBJ2-1 | TRBV6-1 | few | - | TGTGCCACAACAGGGTATGACTCCTACAATGAGCAGTTCTTC | CATTGYDSYNEQFF
TRBJ2-3 | TRBV29-1 | many | - | TGCAGCGTTCTGCGACTAGTAGCAGATACGCAGTATTTT | CSVLRLVADTQYF
TRBJ1-5 | TRBV5-5 | many | - | TGTGCCAGCGGGCCAGAGCCGGCGAATCAGCCCCAGCATTTT | CASGPEPANQPQHF
TRBJ2-7 | TRBV20-1 | - | - | TGCAGTGCTAGAGATCGGGGAGCATTCTACGAGCAGTACTTC | CSARDRGAFYEQYF
TRBJ2-2 | TRBV28 | - | - | TGTGCCAGCAACGGGCAAACCCGGAACACCCGGGAGCTGTTTTTT | CASNGQTRNTRELFF
TRBJ2-5 | TRBV28 | - | TRBD2 | TGTGCCAGCAGTCCCGGGACTAAACTTCAAGAGACCCAGTACTTC | CASSPGTKLQETQYF
TRBJ2-1 | TRBV20-1 | - | - | TGCAGTGCCCGACGAGCGGCCACCCTGGTCCCCAATGAGCAGTTCTTC | CSARRAATLVPNEQFF
TRBJ2-6 | TRBV27 | - | - | TGTGCCAGCAGTTTTTTCACGTCTGGGGCCAACGTCCTGACTTTC | CASSFFTSGANVLTF
TRBJ1-1 | TRBV12-3/TRBV12-4 | many | - | TGTGCCAGCATCTTGGGGCTGAACACTGAAGCTTTCTTT | CASILGLNTEAFF
TRBJ2-1 | TRBV3-1 | few | - | TGTGCCAGCAGTCCCGGGACCCTAAACAATGAGCAGTTCTTC | CASSPGTLNNEQFF
TRBJ2-2 | TRBV12-3/TRBV12-4 | many | - | TGTGCCATTGCCCAGGAGAACACCGGGGAGCTGTTTTTT | CAIAQENTGELFF
TRBJ2-1 | TRBV4-1 | - | TRBD2 | TGCGCCAGCAGCCCGAACGGACTAGCGGGAGGGTTTGAGCAGTTCTTC | CASSPNGLAGGFEQFF
TRBJ2-1 | TRBV20-1 | many | TRBD1 | TGCAGTGCTACTGTTCCGGACAGGGCTTCAGATGAGCAGTTCTTC | CSATVPDRASDEQFF
TRBJ2-7 | TRBV15 | - | - | TGTGCCACCAGCAGAGATCTGGCGGACCGGAACGAGCAGTACTTC | CATSRDLADRNEQYF
TRBJ1-2 | TRBV20-1 | - | - | TGCAGTGCTAGCAACCGGGACTTGGCTAACTATGGCTACACCTTC | CSASNRDLANYGYTF
TRBJ2-1 | TRBV12-5 | - | TRBD2 | TGTGCTAGTGGTTTCACTAGCGAGTACAATGAGCAGTTCTTC | CASGFTSEYNEQFF
TRBJ2-7 | TRBV28 | few | - | TGTGCCAGCAGAACACAGGGCCTAACCTACGAGCAGTACTTC | CASRTQGLTYEQYF
TRBJ2-1 | TRBV12-3/TRBV12-4 | many | - | TGTGCCAGCAGTTTAAGGTGGGAAATCCACAATGAGCAGTTCTTC | CASSLRWEIHNEQFF
TRBJ2-2 | TRBV5-1 | - | TRBD1 | TGCGCCAGCAGCCAGACATTGACAGGGGGCTATGTCGAGGAGCTGTTTTTT | CASSQTLTGGYVEELFF
TRBJ2-7 | TRBV28 | many | - | TGTGCCAGCAGTTTCGGAGAGTACGAGCAGTACTTC | CASSFGEYEQYF
TRBJ2-7 | TRBV7-9 | - | - | TGTGCCAGCAGCGGGGCGACTAGTCGGAGCTACGAGCAGTACTTC | CASSGATSRSYEQYF
TRBJ2-7 | TRBV20-1 | few | TRBD2 | TGCAGTGCTAGCCATCCCGGGACTAGCGGGAGGGCCGAGCAGTACTTC | CSASHPGTSGRAEQYF
TRBJ2-3 | TRBV30 | few | - | TGTGCCTGGCGCGATATAGATACGCAGTATTTT | CAWRDIDTQYF
TRBJ1-3 | TRBV5-1 | once | - | TGCGCCAGCAGCTTGGCAGCTAGCCGAAACACCATATATTTT | CASSLAASRNTIYF
TRBJ2-7 | TRBV29-1 | few | TRBD2 | TGCAGCGTTGAAGATCATGCTAGCGGTAAAACCTACGAGCAGTACTTC | CSVEDHASGKTYEQYF
TRBJ1-5 | TRBV20-1 | many | - | TGCAGTGCTACCCTACGACAGGCAAATCAGCCCCAGCATTTT | CSATLRQANQPQHF
TRBJ2-5 | TRBV20-1 | - | - | TGCAGTGCTCAGTACGTGGAGGGAGAGACCCAGTACTTC | CSAQYVEGETQYF
TRBJ1-1 | TRBV4-1 | many | - | TGCGCCAGCAGCCACCTAGGAGGCCTTCGGGGGGCTTTCTTT | CASSHLGGLRGAFF
TRBJ1-2 | TRBV29-1 | once | TRBD1 | TGCAGCGTTGGGGGACAGATCGCTCCCGTCACCTTC | CSVGGQIAPVTF
TRBJ2-1 | TRBV5-1 | - | - | TGCGCCAGCAGCAGTGCAGGGGACTCCTACAATGAGCAGTTCTTC | CASSSAGDSYNEQFF
TRBJ2-7 | TRBV5-6 | - | TRBD2 | TGTGCCAGCAGCTTTGAAGGACTAGCGTATTACGAGCAGTACTTC | CASSFEGLAYYEQYF
TRBJ2-7 | TRBV18 | many | - | TGTGCCAGCTCACCACTAGAGACCATCTACGAGCAGTACTTC | CASSPLETIYEQYF
TRBJ2-7 | TRBV21-1 | many | - | TGTGCCAGCAGCCCCCGAAAGGGACCGATGTACGAGCAGTACTTC | CASSPRKGPMYEQYF
TRBJ1-5 | TRBV12-3/TRBV12-4 | - | - | TGTGCCAGCAGTTTTGGCGGACGGACTCTTAGCAATCAGCCCCAGCATTTT | CASSFGGRTLSNQPQHF
TRBJ2-3 | TRBV5-1 | many | - | TGCGCCAGCAGCTTGGAGTACGGAAGCACAGATACGCAGTATTTT | CASSLEYGSTDTQYF
TRBJ2-7 | TRBV5-1 | many | TRBD2 | TGCGCCAGCAGCTTGGCGGGACTAGCGGGAACGTACGAGCAGTACTTC | CASSLAGLAGTYEQYF
TRBJ2-1 | TRBV7-9 | - | - | TGTGCCAGCAGACCCGCGAACCAAGACCTCAATGAGCAGTTCTTC | CASRPANQDLNEQFF
TRBJ2-5 | TRBV4-1 | few | - | TGCGCCAGCAGCCAAGGGGCAGGGACGCGTCAAGAGACCCAGTACTTC | CASSQGAGTRQETQYF
TRBJ2-5 | TRBV11-2 | - | - | TGTGCCAGCAGCCCGGGACAGCTCAAGCGGGCAGGGAGAGAGACCCAGTACTTC | CASSPGQLKRAGRETQYF
TRBJ2-1 | TRBV3-1 | - | - | TGTGCCAGCAGCCAAGATTGGGTGCCTCAGTTCTTC | CASSQDWVPQFF
TRBJ2-1 | TRBV29-1 | many | TRBD1 | TGCAGCGTACGGACAGGGTGGGGCAATGAGCAGTTCTTC | CSVRTGWGNEQFF
TRBJ2-5 | TRBV20-1 | many | - | TGCAGTGCTAGAGCCAGGCCTCGCGTGGGGGAGACCCAGTACTTC | CSARARPRVGETQYF
TRBJ2-1 | TRBV29-1 | many | - | TGCAGCGTTGAAAAGGGCAGAGTCTCCCCTTTTAAGGAGCAGTTCTTC | CSVEKGRVSPFKEQFF
TRBJ1-5 | TRBV20-1 | few | - | TGCAGTGCTGGGACCTCAGGTCAGCCCCAGCATTTT | CSAGTSGQPQHF
TRBJ1-1 | TRBV7-9 | many | - | TGTGCCAGCAGCTTAGTAGGTGGCGACACTGAAGCTTTCTTT | CASSLVGGDTEAFF
TRBJ2-3 | TRBV30 | - | TRBD2 | TGTGCCTGGAGTGCTACAGCGGGAGAACCAGATACGCAGTATTTT | CAWSATAGEPDTQYF
TRBJ2-3 | TRBV28 | once | TRBD2 | TGTGCCAGCAGTGCCTCGCTAGCGGTCGGGACGCAGTATTTT | CASSASLAVGTQYF
TRBJ2-5 | TRBV28 | many | TRBD2 | TGTGCCAGCAGTTTGGTCGCTAGCGGGGCTCTCCGTAGGGAGACCCAGTACTTC | CASSLVASGALRRETQYF
TRBJ2-2 | TRBV4-1 | - | - | TGCGCCAGCAGCCCCGTCAGTGGGGGCGGGATGAACACCGGGGAGCTGTTTTTT | CASSPVSGGGMNTGELFF
TRBJ2-7 | TRBV10-3 | many | - | TGTGCCATCAGTGAGGGATTCTATAAGCCCTACGAGCAGTACTTC | CAISEGFYKPYEQYF
TRBJ1-5 | TRBV19 | - | - | TGTGCCAGTAGTACTTACAGGCAGCCCCAGCATTTT | CASSTYRQPQHF